What follows are 16 T cell receptor beta chains derived from one specimen sequenced in a study of siplizumab effects on memory and regulatory T cells. The assay was immunoSEQ multiplex PCR, and TCRdb's table has in-frame clones only and misses some. The repertoire holds about 50,000 clones, with over 90% as singletons. The specimen was CD8+ T cells sorted from blood. Every receptor here comes from a human donor in good health.

This chain joins TRBV28 and TRBJ2-7, with D possibly matching TRBD2 (6 bases). Trimming left V 10 bases short and J 4 bases short, with 11 bases between. Germline loops: CDR1 MDHEN, CDR2 SYDVKM. This CDR3 comprises 11 residues. CDR3 sequence (DNA): TGTGCCACCCTAGGACTATACGAGCAGTACTTC. Protein: CATLGLYEQYF.

The rearrangement uses TRBV30 and TRBJ2-7; 7 bases are shared with TRBD2. The V gene end was trimmed by 0 bases and the J gene end by 3 bases; junction bases not matched to a gene: 8. This CDR3 region has 15 residues. Germline V gene sequence: CDR1 GTSNPN, CDR2 SVGIG (reference sequence). Written as DNA, the CDR3 is TGTGCCTGGAGTGTGTCTGCGGGAGTAAGCTACGAGCAGTACTTC. Encoded protein: CAWSVSAGVSYEQYF.

The chain employs TRBV2 and TRBJ2-7; perhaps TRBD1 as D (5 bases). Germline V gene lookup returns CDR1 SNHLY and CDR2 FYNNEI. CDR3 length: 11 amino acids. Trimming cost V 8 bases and J 4 bases, with 9 bases left between them. CDR3 residues: CASLTVYEQYF. For the CDR3, the DNA is TGTGCCAGCTTGACAGTTTACGAGCAGTACTTC. Variable domain in full (rest from reference TRBV2 and TRBJ2-7): EPEVTQTPSHQVTQMGQEVILRCVPISNHLYFYWYRQILGQKVEFLVSFYNNEISEKSEIFDDQFSVERPDGSNFTLKIRSTKLEDSAMYFCASLTVYEQYFGPGTRLTVT.

CDR3 residues: CASSSARDRGYEQYF. The CDR3 DNA is TGTGCCAGCAGCTCCGCCCGGGACAGGGGCTACGAGCAGTACTTC. The gene calls are TRBV7-9 and TRBJ2-7; 10 nucleotides line up with TRBD1. Germline V CDR1 and CDR2: SEHNR, FQNEAQ (reference sequence). This CDR3 contains 15 residues. V dropped 4 bases and J dropped 3; count of bases not matched to a gene: 6.

This clone was recorded once. The J gene is TRBJ2-7, the V gene TRBV9, with 7 bases that match TRBD2. The CDR3 runs 13 residues. Trimming removed 3 bases from V and 4 bases from J; junction bases left unmatched: 4. Germline lookup yields CDR1 SGDLS and CDR2 YYNGEE. The CDR3 DNA reads as TGTGCCAGCAGCGGCGGGAGCGGGTACGAGCAGTACTTC. Amino acid sequence: CASSGGSGYEQYF.

The chain links TRBV27 to TRBJ2-1; 9 nucleotides align to TRBD2. The V gene's germline CDR1 is MNHEY and CDR2 SMNVEV (reference sequence). CDR3 size: 16 residues. V shed 6 bases, J shed 5 bases, and the junction held 11 bases outside the gene matches. CDR3 bases: TGTGCCAGCAGCCCGATCCGGACTAGCGTCGACAATGAGCAGTTCTTC. Its protein product is CASSPIRTSVDNEQFF.

The J gene is TRBJ2-7, the V gene TRBV2; D may be TRBD1 (5 bases). This CDR3 comprises 14 residues. CDR1 is SNHLY and CDR2 is FYNNEI in the germline V gene. V dropped 4 bases and J dropped 4 bases, with 14 bases sitting between them. In DNA form, the CDR3 reads TGTGCCAGCAGTGTTGACAGACAAATTTACGAGCAGTACTTC. Translation: CASSVDRQIYEQYF.

The J gene is TRBJ2-1, the V gene TRBV9; D possibly corresponds to TRBD1 (7 bases). Germline V gives CDR1 SGDLS, CDR2 YYNGEE. This CDR3 has 16 amino acids. V was cut by 4 bases and J by 3 bases, with 17 bases left in between. The CDR3 coding sequence is TGTGCCAGCAGCCTACGACAGGGCGGGATCTACAATGAGCAGTTCTTC. Translation: CASSLRQGGIYNEQFF.

The rearrangement joins TRBV15 to TRBJ2-7, with a possible D match to TRBD2 (5 bases). V lost 1 base and J lost 5, with 18 bases in between. CDR3 length: 16 amino acids. Germline CDR1 reads LNHNV; CDR2 reads YYDKDF (reference sequence). CDR3 sequence (DNA): TGTGCCACCAGCAGAGCCTACGGGCGGGCGCCGGACGAGCAGTACTTC. This gives the protein CATSRAYGRAPDEQYF.

This clone was recorded a few times. The chain couples TRBV28 to TRBJ2-3, with D unresolved. The V gene's germline CDR1 is MDHEN and CDR2 SYDVKM. The CDR3 spans 16 residues. Between the trimmed V and J ends, which lost 5 bases and 3 bases, there was a span of 18 bases. The CDR3 here is CASSPVTVARTDTQYF. The CDR3 region has the DNA TGTGCCAGCAGTCCCGTCACAGTAGCAAGGACAGATACGCAGTATTTT.

This chain joins TRBV5-4 and TRBJ2-1; weak D call: TRBD2 (6 bases). Trimming cost V 0 bases and J 2 bases, with 9 bases left between them. This CDR3 contains 15 residues. From germline, CDR1 is SGHNT and CDR2 YYREEE (reference sequence). The CDR3, as DNA: TGTGCCAGCAGCTTGGGTAGCGGTACCTACAATGAGCAGTTCTTC. Encoded protein: CASSLGSGTYNEQFF. The variable domain in full, completed from reference TRBV5-4 and TRBJ2-1, reads ETGVTQSPTHLIKTRGQQVTLRCSSQSGHNTVSWYQQALGQGPQFIFQYYREEENGRGNFPPRFSGLQFPNYSSELNVNALELDDSALYLCASSLGSGTYNEQFFGPGTRLTVL.

The chain recombines TRBV5-5 with TRBJ2-7; possible D gene TRBD2, 6 bases. This CDR3 spans 14 amino acids. The V end was cut by 2 bases, the J end by 2 bases, with 11 bases between. The V gene's germline CDR1 is SGHKS and CDR2 YYEKEE (reference sequence). For the CDR3, the DNA is TGTGCCAGCAGCTTCCGGGACTCCCCCTACGAGCAGTACTTC. This sequence encodes CASSFRDSPYEQYF. The full variable domain, in which reference TRBV5-5 and TRBJ2-7 provide the parts outside the CDR3, is DAGVTQSPTHLIKTRGQQVTLRCSPISGHKSVSWYQQVLGQGPQFIFQYYEKEERGRGNFPDRFSARQFPNYSSELNVNALLLGDSALYLCASSFRDSPYEQYFGPGTRLTVT.

V gene TRBV29-1 combines with J gene TRBJ1-3; no clear D gene. CDR3 length equals 14 residues. Germline CDR1 and CDR2: SQVTM and ANQGSEA. The germline V and J ends were trimmed by 6 bases and 1 base, with 13 bases remaining between them. In nucleotides, the CDR3 is TGCAGCGTCGGGGATTACCCTTCTGGAAACACCATATATTTT. Residues: CSVGDYPSGNTIYF.

The J gene is TRBJ1-2, the V gene TRBV29-1; D is unclear. The V gene's germline CDR1 is SQVTM and CDR2 ANQGSEA. V lost 7 bases to trimming and J lost 5 bases, with 32 bases between them. The length of the CDR3 is 18 residues. The CDR3 DNA is TGCAGCGACCGTTCACAGAAGACCCGACAAAACATAGAATATGGCTACACCTTC. This codes for CSDRSQKTRQNIEYGYTF. Based on the CDR3 plus reference TRBV29-1 and TRBJ1-2, the full variable domain is SAVISQKPSRDICQRGTSLTIQCQVDSQVTMMFWYRQQPGQSLTLIATANQGSEATYESGFVIDKFPISRPNLTFSTLTVSNMSPEDSSIYLCSDRSQKTRQNIEYGYTFGSGTRLTVV.

The gene calls are TRBV9 and TRBJ2-7; D is uncertain. Germline assignment: CDR1 SGDLS and CDR2 YYNGEE. V was clipped by 0 bases and J by 3 bases, with 7 bases between them. This CDR3 has 13 amino acids. The CDR3 DNA follows: TGTGCCAGCAGCGTAGCGCCCCACTACGAGCAGTACTTC. Translating gives CASSVAPHYEQYF. The full variable domain, in which reference TRBV9 and TRBJ2-7 provide the parts outside the CDR3, is DSGVTQTPKHLITATGQRVTLRCSPRSGDLSVYWYQQSLDQGLQFLIQYYNGEERAKGNILERFSAQQFPDLHSELNLSSLELGDSALYFCASSVAPHYEQYFGPGTRLTVT.

The chain recombines TRBV19 with TRBJ2-1; 10 bases agree with TRBD2. V was pared by 2 bases and J by 1 base, with 8 bases of the junction left unmatched. This CDR3 is built from 18 residues. CDR1 LNHDA and CDR2 SQIVND come from the germline V gene (reference sequence). The CDR3 DNA is TGTGCCAGTAGTATATCCGGTAGCGGGAGGACATCCTACAATGAGCAGTTCTTC. It is translated as CASSISGSGRTSYNEQFF.